This T cell receptor beta chain was identified in a study of blood T cell repertoires in COVID-19. The wider study: Samples of COVID-19 (acute and convalescent) were obtained from the United States, Italy and Spain. PBMCs, B-cell-depleted T cells, or T cells were the source of the cDNA or gDNA that made up the material.

The CDR3 is 12 residues long. The V end was cut by 8 bases, the J end by 4 bases, with 12 bases between. Germline loops: CDR1 SGHRS, CDR2 YFSETQ. In the original analysis: Scientists estimated how many nucleated cells there were by amplifying reference gene primers. Generated by immunoSEQ multiplex PCR, the TCRdb table keeps only in-frame clones and is missing some. V and J calls and clone size are copied from that table; D and trimming were computed from the DNA. This sample yields around 18,000 clones, of which roughly 80% are seen a single time; approximately 11% belongs to the top ten. The specimen sequenced was peripheral blood. J is TRBJ1-1 and V is TRBV5-1; no clear D gene. This clonotype was obtained from an elderly man with acute or convalescent COVID-19. CDR3 loop: CASYTGSTEAFF. In DNA, the CDR3 is TGCGCCAGTTATACGGGGTCCACTGAAGCTTTCTTT.